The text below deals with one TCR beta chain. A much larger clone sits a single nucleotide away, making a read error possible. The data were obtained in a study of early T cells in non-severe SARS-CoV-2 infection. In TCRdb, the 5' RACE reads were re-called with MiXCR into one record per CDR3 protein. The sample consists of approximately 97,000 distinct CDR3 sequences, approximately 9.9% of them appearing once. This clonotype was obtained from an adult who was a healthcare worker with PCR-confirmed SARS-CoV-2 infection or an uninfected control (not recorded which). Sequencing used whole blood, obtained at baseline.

The CDR3 DNA reads TGCAGTGCTAAACAGCAGTGGGGCACAGATACGCAGTATTTT. It translates to CSAKQQWGTDTQYF. This sequence joins TRBV20-1 and TRBJ2-3; D is undetermined. This CDR3 has 14 amino acids. The germline gives CDR1 DFQATT, CDR2 SNEGSKA (reference sequence). V gave up 4 bases and J gave up 1 base, with 12 bases separating them.